This record looks at one T cell receptor (beta chain) sequence and its context. What it binds is unknown. The sample belongs to a study of cytomegalovirus exposure and HLA in healthy donors. Each donor was healthy, and each was a bone marrow donor. The germline V gene has CDR1 LGHNT and CDR2 FRNRAP. Between the trimmed V and J ends, which lost 5 bases and 2 bases, there was a span of 8 bases. The CDR3 consists of 13 residues. Study conclusions and caveats: Later analysis reportedly placed an Asian-associated ancestry cluster below the approximately 730-donor mean in N-insertions. The authors considered a cluster of highly shared sequence variants likely to be a sequencing artifact.

Primers included in the PCR were 60 Vbeta and 13 Jbeta primers. Only in-frame clones appear in the TCRdb table, and some are missing; sequencing was by immunoSEQ multiplex PCR. Of 70,000 to 90,000 clones in the sample, roughly 75% were seen once. Sequenced sample: PBMCs. The chain combines TRBV12-5 with TRBJ2-3; D not certain. The clonotype comes from a man aged 55 to 70 in good health and CMV-seronegative. The CDR3 DNA follows: TGTGCTAGTGGTCTACTTCTCACAGATACGCAGTATTTT. It translates to CASGLLLTDTQYF.